The rows below give T cell receptor beta chains drawn from one sample of a study of cytomegalovirus exposure and HLA in healthy donors. Using immunoSEQ multiplex PCR, the repertoire was profiled, and TCRdb retains in-frame clones only, with some absent. The sample carries approximately 110,000 clones, 65% to 80% recorded once. The sequenced sample was PBMCs. These receptors all come from a woman aged 40-49 years in good health and CMV-seropositive. Both conserved end residues are part of each CDR3. Not every row has a clone size; where given, it reads once, few, many or a size class.

TRBV2	-	TRBJ1-5	CASTGMGGRSNQPQHF
TRBV18	-	TRBJ2-1	CASSSLTGPGTSGSNEQFF
TRBV30	-	TRBJ1-2	CAWSPRTF
TRBV7-2	-	TRBJ1-5	CASSFQSIYSNQPQHF
TRBV5-1	-	TRBJ1-1	CASSSLGRGNTEAFF
TRBV21-1	once	TRBJ1-1	CASSKGGGKDDPEAFF
TRBV19	-	TRBJ2-2	CASIPTSGGELFF
TRBV14	-	TRBJ2-1	CASSQVKRGEQFF
TRBV28	-	TRBJ1-2	CASSFGQGGPNYGYTF
TRBV25-1	-	TRBJ2-5	CASSEFGSSARETQYF
TRBV28	-	TRBJ2-5	CASSSIGQGEETQYF
TRBV4-1	-	-	CASSRLRTGSYEQYF
TRBV7-9	-	TRBJ2-1	CAGGSQEQFF
TRBV13	-	TRBJ2-7	CASSLGLSGRAYEQYF
TRBV7-8	-	TRBJ2-7	CASSLTSGRYEQYF
TRBV11-2	-	TRBJ2-3	CASSLEGSSSGRGGDTQYF
TRBV29-1	-	TRBJ1-4	CSVEVRGGKLFF
TRBV5-1	once	TRBJ2-1	CASSLGLNNEQFF
TRBV11-1	-	TRBJ2-5	CASSSNDRGETQYF
TRBV20-1	-	TRBJ2-4	CSATQLEIQYF
TRBV28	-	TRBJ2-1	CASGGQGYNEQFF
TRBV5-4	-	TRBJ2-3	CASSFEKLDTQYF
TRBV6-1	-	TRBJ2-7	CASSESNSLEQYF
TRBV30	-	TRBJ1-1	CAWSVQGQGYEAFF
TRBV19	-	TRBJ1-2	CASSAGQGWGYTF
TRBV6-1	-	TRBJ1-4	CASSDRPPGEKLFF
TRBV5-4	-	TRBJ2-1	CASSHLSGRAYNEQFF
TRBV15	-	TRBJ2-3	CATSRDRSYSTQYF
TRBV6-5	-	TRBJ2-5	CASSAPVGSRETQYF
TRBV7-2	-	TRBJ2-7	CASSSTGGPYEQYF
TRBV6-5	-	TRBJ1-2	CASSYSLAGNYGYTF
TRBV7-3	-	TRBJ1-4	CASSFRPPQGSNEKLFF
TRBV9	-	TRBJ1-1	CASSVEGTAYMNTEAFF
TRBV7-9	-	TRBJ2-3	CASSLGLAGDTQYF
TRBV5-1	-	TRBJ2-4	CASSFNGDRNIQYF
TRBV5-4	-	TRBJ1-3	CATRRDSGNTIYF